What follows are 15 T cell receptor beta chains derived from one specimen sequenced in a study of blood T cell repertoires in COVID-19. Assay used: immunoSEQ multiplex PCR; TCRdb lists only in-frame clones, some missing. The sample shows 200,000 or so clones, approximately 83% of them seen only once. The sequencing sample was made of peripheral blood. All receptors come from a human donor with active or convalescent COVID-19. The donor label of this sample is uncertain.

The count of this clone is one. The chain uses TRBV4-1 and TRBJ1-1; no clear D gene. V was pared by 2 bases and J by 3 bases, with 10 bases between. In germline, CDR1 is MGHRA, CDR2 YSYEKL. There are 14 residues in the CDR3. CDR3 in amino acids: CASSQFQADTEAFF. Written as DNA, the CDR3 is TGCGCCAGCAGCCAATTTCAGGCTGACACTGAAGCTTTCTTT.

CDR3 region: CASSLKGGNNQPQHF. The CDR3 DNA reads as TGTGCCAGCAGTTTAAAAGGGGGAAACAATCAGCCCCAGCATTTT. V is TRBV27 and J is TRBJ1-5; possibly TRBD1 for D (6 bases). V lost 2 bases to trimming and J lost 3 bases, with 11 bases between them. This CDR3 contains 15 residues. CDR1 is MNHEY, CDR2 SMNVEV, per germline (reference sequence).

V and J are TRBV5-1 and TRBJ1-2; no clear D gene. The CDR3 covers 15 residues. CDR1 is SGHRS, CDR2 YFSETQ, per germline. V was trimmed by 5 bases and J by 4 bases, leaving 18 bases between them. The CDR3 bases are TGCGCCAGCAGGAGGACTAGCGGGGAGACCTATGGCTACACCTTC. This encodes CASRRTSGETYGYTF.

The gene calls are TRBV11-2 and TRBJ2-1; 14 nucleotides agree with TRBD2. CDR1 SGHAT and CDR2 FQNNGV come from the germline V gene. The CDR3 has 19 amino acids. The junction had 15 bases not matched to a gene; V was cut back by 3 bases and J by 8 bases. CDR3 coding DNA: TGTGCCAGCAGCTTGAGGGGACAGGCCGGGACTAGCGGGAGCCATGAGCAGTTCTTC. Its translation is CASSLRGQAGTSGSHEQFF.

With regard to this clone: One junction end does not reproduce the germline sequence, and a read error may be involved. The CDR3 loop is CASSQRNEDRHHF. Here the CDR3 DNA reads TGCGCCAGCAGCCAAAGAAACGAGGACAGGCACCACTTC. V and J are TRBV4-3 and TRBJ1-2; TRBD1 agrees at 7 bases. The germline V gene encodes CDR1 LGHNA and CDR2 YSLEER. This CDR3 spans 13 amino acids.

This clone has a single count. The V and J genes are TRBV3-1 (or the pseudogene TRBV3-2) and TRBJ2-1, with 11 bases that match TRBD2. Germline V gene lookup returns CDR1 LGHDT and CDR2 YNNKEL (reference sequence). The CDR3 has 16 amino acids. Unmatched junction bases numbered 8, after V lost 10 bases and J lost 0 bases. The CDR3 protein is CAIGTSGPSSYNEQFF. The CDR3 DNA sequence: TGTGCCATCGGGACTAGCGGCCCGAGCTCCTACAATGAGCAGTTCTTC.

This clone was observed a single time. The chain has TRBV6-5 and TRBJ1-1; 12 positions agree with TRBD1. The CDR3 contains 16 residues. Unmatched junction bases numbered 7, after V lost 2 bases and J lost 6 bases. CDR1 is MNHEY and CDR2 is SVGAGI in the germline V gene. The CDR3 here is CASSYGTGGFIAEAFF. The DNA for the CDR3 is TGTGCCAGCAGTTACGGGACAGGGGGCTTCATAGCTGAAGCTTTCTTT.

The CDR3 DNA sequence: TGTGCCAGCAGCTCTCGACTAGCGGGAGGCCGCTACGAGCAGTACTTC. Translated: CASSSRLAGGRYEQYF. The chain joins TRBV11-3 to TRBJ2-7; 13 bases agree with TRBD2. Germline CDR1 and CDR2: SGHNT and YENEEA. The CDR3 is made up of 16 amino acids. Trimming took 4 bases from V and 3 from J; bases not matched to a gene: 6.

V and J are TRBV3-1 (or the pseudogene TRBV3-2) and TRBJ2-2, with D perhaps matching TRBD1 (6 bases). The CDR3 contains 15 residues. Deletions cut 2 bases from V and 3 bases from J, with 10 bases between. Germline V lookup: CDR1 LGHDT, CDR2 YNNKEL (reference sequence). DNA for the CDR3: TGTGCCAGCAGCCAACGCAGGGGTTACACCGGGGAGCTGTTTTTT. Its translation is CASSQRRGYTGELFF.

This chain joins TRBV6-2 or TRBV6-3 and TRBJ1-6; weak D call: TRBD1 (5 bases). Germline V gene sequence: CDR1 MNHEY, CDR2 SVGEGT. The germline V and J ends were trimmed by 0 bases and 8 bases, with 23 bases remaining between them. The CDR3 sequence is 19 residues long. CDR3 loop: CASSYSMRLDKANYSPLHF. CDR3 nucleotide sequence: TGTGCCAGCAGTTACTCGATGCGGTTGGACAAGGCTAATTATTCACCCCTCCACTTT.

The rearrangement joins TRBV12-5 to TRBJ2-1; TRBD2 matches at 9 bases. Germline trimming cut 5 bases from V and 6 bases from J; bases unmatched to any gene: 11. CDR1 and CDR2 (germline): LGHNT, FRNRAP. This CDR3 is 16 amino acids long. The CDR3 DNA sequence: TGTGCTAGTGGTCCCCGAGGTAGCGGGAGAACCAATGAGCAGTTCTTC. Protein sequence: CASGPRGSGRTNEQFF.

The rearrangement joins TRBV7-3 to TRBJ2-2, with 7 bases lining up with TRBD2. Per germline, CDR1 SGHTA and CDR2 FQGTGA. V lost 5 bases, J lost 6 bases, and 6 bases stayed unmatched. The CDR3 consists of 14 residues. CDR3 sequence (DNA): TGTGCCAGCAGCGTGGGGACTATTCCCGGGGAGCTGTTTTTT. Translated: CASSVGTIPGELFF.

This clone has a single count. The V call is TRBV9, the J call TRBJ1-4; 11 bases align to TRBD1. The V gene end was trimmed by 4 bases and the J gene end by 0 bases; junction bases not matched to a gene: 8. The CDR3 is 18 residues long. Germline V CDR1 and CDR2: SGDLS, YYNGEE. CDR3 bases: TGTGCCAGCAGCACCAGGACAGGGGGCGGAACAACTAATGAAAAACTGTTTTTT. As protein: CASSTRTGGGTTNEKLFF.

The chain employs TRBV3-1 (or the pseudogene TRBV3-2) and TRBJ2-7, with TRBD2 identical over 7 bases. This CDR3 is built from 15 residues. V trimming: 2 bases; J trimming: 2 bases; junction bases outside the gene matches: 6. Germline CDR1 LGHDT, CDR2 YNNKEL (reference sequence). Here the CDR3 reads CASSQRAGFAYEQYF. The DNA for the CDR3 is TGTGCCAGCAGCCAAAGAGCGGGGTTTGCCTACGAGCAGTACTTC.

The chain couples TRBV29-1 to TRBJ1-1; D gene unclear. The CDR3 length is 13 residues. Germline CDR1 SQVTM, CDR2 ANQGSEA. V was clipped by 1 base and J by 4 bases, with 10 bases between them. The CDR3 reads CSVEVTLATEAFF. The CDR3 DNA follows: TGCAGCGTTGAAGTTACTTTAGCCACTGAAGCTTTCTTT.